The source of this T cell receptor (beta chain) is a study of shared clonotypes between healthy human individuals. Whole-study context: Per-donor plates numbered three CD4 naive, three CD4 memory, two CD8 naive and one CD8 memory.

CDR1 SGHRS and CDR2 YFSETQ come from the germline V gene. This CDR3 spans 14 amino acids. V lost 4 bases and J 11 bases, leaving 21 bases between the germline ends. This clone has just one count. Terminally differentiated effector memory CD45RA+ cells were excluded from the naive CD8 cells, which were CD45RO-negative and positively selected for CCR7. The study enrolled healthy HIV-negative adults without recent acute infections or vaccinations as donors. Repertoires were generated with immunoSEQ multiplex PCR, while TCRdb's copy carries only in-frame clones and drops some. The data show about 680,000 clones, about 92% seen once.

The rearrangement uses TRBV5-1 and TRBJ1-1, with D perhaps matching TRBD1 (5 bases). This TCR was recovered from a man in his thirties or forties in good health. Sequencing was performed on naive CD8+ T cells sorted from blood. CDR3 sequence reads: CASSGAGRQFVAFF. DNA of the CDR3: TGCGCCAGCAGCGGGGCTGGCAGGCAATTTGTCGCTTTCTTT.